A selection of T cell receptor beta chains follows, all from one sample in a study of cytomegalovirus exposure and HLA in healthy donors. Repertoires were generated with immunoSEQ multiplex PCR, while TCRdb's copy carries only in-frame clones and drops some. The sample holds roughly 220,000 clones. The sample was PBMCs. Receptors were obtained from a girl aged 2 to 9 in good health and CMV-seropositive. Each CDR3 is given with its conserved first and last residue. A D gene is named only where the DNA matches it firmly.

>-|TRBV2|TRBJ1-1
CASSELGNMNTEAFF
TGTGCCAGCAGTGAATTGGGCAACATGAACACTGAAGCTTTCTTT
>TRBD2|TRBV5-1|TRBJ2-3
CASSLWASGPLSTDTQYF
TGCGCCAGCAGCTTGTGGGCTAGCGGGCCTCTTAGCACAGATACGCAGTATTTT
>-|TRBV28|TRBJ2-1
CASNQDSPNEQFF
TGTGCCAGCAACCAAGACAGCCCAAATGAGCAGTTCTTC
>-|TRBV7-6|TRBJ1-5
CASSLGRDTNSNQPQHF
TGTGCCAGCAGCCTAGGCCGGGACACTAATAGCAATCAGCCCCAGCATTTT
>-|TRBV5-4|TRBJ2-1
CASSPKGNEQFF
TGTGCCAGCAGCCCGAAGGGGAATGAGCAGTTCTTC
>-|TRBV30|TRBJ2-1
CAWGEWADEQFF
TGTGCCTGGGGGGAGTGGGCGGATGAGCAGTTCTTC
>TRBD2|TRBV14|TRBJ2-7
CASSHRRASGSYEQYF
TGTGCCAGCAGCCACCGGCGGGCTAGCGGGAGCTACGAGCAGTACTTC
>-|TRBV30|TRBJ2-5
CAWSGLTQETQYF
TGTGCCTGGAGTGGACTAACCCAAGAGACCCAGTACTTC
>-|TRBV30|TRBJ2-3
CAWRGPGGIDTQYF
TGTGCCTGGAGGGGGCCAGGAGGGATCGATACGCAGTATTTT
>-|TRBV6-5|TRBJ2-7
CASRTYSGAYEQYF
TGTGCCAGCAGAACATATAGCGGTGCCTACGAGCAGTACTTC
>TRBD2|TRBV5-6|TRBJ2-7
CASTRLAGDYEQYF
TGTGCCAGCACCCGGCTAGCGGGAGATTACGAGCAGTACTTC
>TRBD1|TRBV11-3|TRBJ2-2
CASSLGTGGGTGELFF
TGTGCCAGCAGCTTAGGAACAGGGGGAGGCACCGGGGAGCTGTTTTTT
>-|TRBV29-1|TRBJ2-1
CSVEEGGVGNNEQFF
TGCAGCGTTGAGGAGGGAGGAGTTGGGAACAATGAGCAGTTCTTC
>-|TRBV6-5|TRBJ1-1
CASSYAPSTEAFF
TGTGCCAGCAGCTATGCGCCTAGCACTGAAGCTTTCTTT
>-|TRBV7-9|TRBJ1-4
CASSLLSSTNEKLFF
TGTGCCAGCAGCTTACTAAGTTCAACTAATGAAAAACTGTTTTTT
>-|TRBV6-1|TRBJ2-7
CASRLSTFEQYF
TGTGCCAGCAGGCTTTCCACTTTCGAGCAGTACTTC
>-|TRBV27|TRBJ1-5
CASSLTGPQPQHF
TGTGCCAGCAGTTTGACAGGCCCACAGCCCCAGCATTTT
>TRBD2|TRBV27|TRBJ2-5
CASSLVAGGPPQYF
TGTGCCAGCAGTTTAGTTGCGGGAGGGCCCCCGCAGTACTTC
>-|TRBV5-8|TRBJ1-4
CASSFRSQGKLFF
TGTGCCAGCAGCTTTAGATCCCAGGGAAAACTGTTTTTT
>-|TRBV7-2|TRBJ1-5
CASSLGCAGRVRPQHF
TGTGCCAGCAGCTTAGGCTGCGCAGGGAGGGTAAGGCCCCAGCATTTT
>-|TRBV28|TRBJ1-4
CASSLNSPGLMFF
TGTGCCAGCAGTTTAAATTCCCCAGGACTAATGTTTTTT
>-|TRBV19|TRBJ2-2
CATKRTTGELFF
TGTGCCACGAAGCGGACCACCGGGGAGCTGTTTTTT
>TRBD1|TRBV14|TRBJ2-7
CASSQGQGSYEQYF
TGTGCCAGCAGCCAAGGACAGGGCTCCTACGAGCAGTACTTC
>TRBD2|TRBV27|TRBJ2-7
CASSVQAGGRYEQYF
TGTGCCAGCAGTGTTCAAGCGGGAGGCCGGTACGAGCAGTACTTC
>-|TRBV5-1|TRBJ2-1
CASSLVDFYNEQFF
TGCGCCAGCAGCTTGGTAGACTTTTACAATGAGCAGTTCTTC
>-|TRBV7-8|TRBJ2-5
CASSSASPSKTAGTQYF
TGTGCCAGCAGCTCAGCCTCCCCTAGTAAAACGGCGGGGACCCAGTACTTC
>TRBD1|TRBV19|TRBJ1-1
CASSSRDRGRGTEAFF
TGTGCCAGTAGTAGTCGGGACAGGGGGCGAGGCACTGAAGCTTTCTTT
>-|TRBV2|TRBJ1-4
CASSPGFGEKLFF
TGTGCCAGCAGCCCAGGGTTCGGGGAAAAACTGTTTTTT
>TRBD2|TRBV27|TRBJ2-5
CASSPSGLGETQYF
TGTGCCAGCAGTCCTAGCGGGCTGGGGGAGACCCAGTACTTC
>-|TRBV27|TRBJ2-1
CASSPPGGNAGLEQFF
TGTGCCAGCAGTCCCCCCGGGGGAAATGCGGGCCTTGAGCAGTTCTTC
>-|TRBV12-5|TRBJ1-2
CASDFGLQELYGYTF
TGTGCTAGTGATTTTGGTCTACAGGAGCTTTATGGCTACACCTTC
>TRBD2|TRBV2|TRBJ2-3
CASSELASGKNTQYF
TGTGCCAGCAGTGAATTGGCTAGCGGGAAGAATACGCAGTATTTT
>TRBD1|TRBV9|TRBJ1-2
CASSGTGLQGGYAF
TGTGCCAGCAGCGGGACAGGGCTCCAGGGAGGCTACGCCTTC
>TRBD2|TRBV30|TRBJ2-1
CAWGTSGTYNEQFF
TGTGCCTGGGGGACTAGCGGGACCTACAATGAGCAGTTCTTC
>-|TRBV5-1|TRBJ2-3
CASREAHSTDTQYF
TGCGCCAGCAGGGAAGCGCATAGCACAGATACGCAGTATTTT
>TRBD1|TRBV19|TRBJ2-1
CASRKRQGSNEQFF
TGTGCCAGTAGGAAAAGACAGGGGTCTAACGAGCAGTTCTTC
>TRBD2|TRBV6-1|TRBJ2-2
CASSEWVSGPGELFF
TGTGCCAGCAGTGAATGGGTTAGCGGGCCCGGGGAGCTGTTTTTT
>-|TRBV6-1|TRBJ1-1
CASTEGGLNTEAFF
TGTGCCAGCACTGAGGGGGGTTTGAACACTGAAGCTTTCTTT
>TRBD2|TRBV5-8|TRBJ2-7
CASSGLAGESEQYF
TGTGCCAGCAGCGGACTAGCGGGAGAGTCCGAGCAGTACTTC
>TRBD2|TRBV7-8|TRBJ2-1
CASSLVGGPSGSSGHNEQFF
TGTGCCAGCAGCTTAGTGGGTGGGCCTAGCGGTTCATCTGGTCACAATGAGCAGTTCTTC
>TRBD2|TRBV18|TRBJ2-2
CASSPGTSGTGELFF
TGTGCCAGCTCCCCTGGGACTAGCGGCACCGGGGAACTGTTTTTT